A single sample is the source of the 10 T cell receptor beta chains below, sequenced in a study of blood T cell repertoires in COVID-19. The data were produced by immunoSEQ multiplex PCR, yet TCRdb's version contains in-frame clones alone and is incomplete. Among nearly 250,000 clones listed, 65% to 90% were seen once. Sequenced input: PBMCs or T cells enriched from blood (not recorded which). Receptor source: a woman aged 50 to 65 with acute COVID-19.

This clone occurred a few times. The rearrangement links TRBV20-1 to TRBJ1-1, with 9 nucleotides matching TRBD1. The trim removed 5 bases at V and 12 bases at J, leaving 7 bases unmatched. CDR3 length: 11 residues. CDR1 is DFQATT and CDR2 is SNEGSKA in the germline V gene (reference sequence). The CDR3 protein is CSASGQGTSFF. The CDR3 DNA reads as TGCAGTGCTTCGGGACAGGGTACTTCTTTCTTT.

In nucleotides, the CDR3 is TGTGCCAGCAGCTTAGGTGCTAGCGGGGGATTGGGCACAGATACGCAGTATTTT. Translating it yields CASSLGASGGLGTDTQYF. The gene calls are TRBV7-6 and TRBJ2-3; 10 bases map to TRBD2. The germline CDR1 and CDR2 sequences are SGHVS and FNYEAQ. V gave up 1 base and J gave up 1 base; unmatched junction bases: 8. CDR3 length: 18 amino acids.

This chain uses TRBV9 with TRBJ2-6, with D possibly matching TRBD1 (6 bases). Trimming cost V 3 bases and J 4 bases, with 20 bases left between them. CDR3 length equals 18 residues. Germline CDR1 SGDLS, CDR2 YYNGEE. CDR3 DNA: TGTGCCAGCAGCGCAACCTACCCGACAGGTGGGGGGGCCAACGTCCTGACTTTC. This sequence encodes CASSATYPTGGGANVLTF.

This clone was seen a single time. This chain links TRBV7-9 with TRBJ2-3; 11 bases match TRBD2. This CDR3 contains 18 residues. V dropped 7 bases and J dropped 2; count of bases not matched to a gene: 14. Per the germline V gene, CDR1 is SEHNR and CDR2 is FQNEAQ (reference sequence). This chain's CDR3 is CASTTTRPSGGTTDTQYF. The CDR3 DNA follows: TGTGCCAGCACCACCACCCGGCCTAGCGGGGGGACCACAGATACGCAGTATTTT.

The chain links TRBV30 to TRBJ1-2; weak D call: TRBD1 (6 bases). The V gene lost 2 bases and the J gene lost 2 bases, with 12 bases spanning the gap. Germline loops: CDR1 GTSNPN, CDR2 SVGIG (reference sequence). The CDR3 runs 14 residues. The CDR3 here is CAWSQGTPNYGYTF. The CDR3 nucleotides are TGTGCCTGGAGTCAGGGGACCCCAAACTATGGCTACACCTTC. The full variable domain, its missing parts supplied by reference TRBV30 and TRBJ1-2, is SQTIHQWPATLVQPVGSPLSLECTVEGTSNPNLYWYRQAAGRGLQLLFYSVGIGQISSEVPQNLSASRPQDRQFILSSKKLLLSDSGFYLCAWSQGTPNYGYTFGSGTRLTVV.

This CDR3 is CAWSSVSGGTDTQYF. The CDR3 nucleotides read TGTGCCTGGAGTAGTGTTAGCGGGGGCACAGATACGCAGTATTTT. This chain joins TRBV30 and TRBJ2-3; 8 bases match TRBD2. CDR3 size: 15 residues. J lost 1 base, V lost 2 bases, and 5 bases had no gene match. Germline assignment: CDR1 GTSNPN and CDR2 SVGIG (reference sequence).

The sample holds one count of this clone. The chain links TRBV4-3 to TRBJ1-4, with a tentative D call TRBD1 (5 bases). The CDR3 totals 16 residues. In germline, CDR1 is LGHNA, CDR2 YSLEER. Trimming pared 4 bases from V and 5 bases from J, leaving 17 bases between. As DNA, the CDR3 is TGCGCCAGCAGCCGGAATGGGAGGGACTGGAATGAAAAACTGTTTTTT. Translating gives CASSRNGRDWNEKLFF.

This clone was counted only a few times. The chain couples TRBV9 to TRBJ1-2; D remains ambiguous. The V gene's germline CDR1 is SGDLS and CDR2 YYNGEE. Trimming took off 4 bases at V and 3 bases at J, with 13 bases between the two ends. This CDR3 is 14 amino acids long. The CDR3 sequence is CASSPVSSYYGYTF. DNA of the CDR3: TGTGCCAGCAGCCCCGTTAGTAGCTACTATGGCTACACCTTC.

This clone was counted a single time. The same CDR3 can be traced to other DNA sequences in this sample. J is TRBJ2-7 and V is TRBV18; D is unresolved. V was cut by 3 bases and J by 2 bases, with 14 bases left in between. The CDR3 sequence is 15 residues long. CDR1 KGHSH and CDR2 LQKENI come from the germline V gene. In DNA, the CDR3 is TGTGCCAGCTCACCGACCACGGGTTCCCCCTACGAGCAGTACTTC. It translates to CASSPTTGSPYEQYF.

The chain has TRBV23-1 and TRBJ2-2, with TRBD1 as a possible D gene (5 bases). TRBV23-1 is treated as an ORF (open reading frame) with a function not yet certain. The CDR3 spans 13 residues. Between the trimmed V and J ends, which lost 3 bases and 4 bases, there was a span of 6 bases. CDR3 sequence (DNA): TGCGCCAGCAGTCAGACAGTCACCGGGGAGCTGTTTTTT. This codes for CASSQTVTGELFF.